What follows describes a single T cell receptor (beta chain). The data derive from a study of blood T cell repertoires in COVID-19. Study overall: Acute and convalescent COVID-19 samples came from the United States, Italy and Spain.

Residents of about two dozen US areas, aged about 18 to 89 years, made up the participants. Participant-given clinical history determined each cohort assignment. Original data processing: Reference gene primer amplification yielded estimated nucleated cell counts. Libraries were prepared by immunoSEQ multiplex PCR; TCRdb keeps only in-frame clonotypes and omits some of them. That table gives V, J and clone size, and the DNA gave D and trimming. The sample holds approximately 320,000 clones; 87% are singletons and the top ten take more than 8.5%. What was sequenced was PBMCs or T cells enriched from blood (not recorded which). This receptor was obtained from a woman between 18 and 29 years old who had recovered from COVID-19.

The CDR3 coding sequence is TGTGCCAGCAGCTTTAGCGAGCTTAATGAAAAACTGTTTTTT. Protein: CASSFSELNEKLFF. V and J are TRBV7-9 and TRBJ1-4; no clear D gene. Germline assignment: CDR1 SEHNR and CDR2 FQNEAQ (reference sequence). V lost 3 bases, J lost 4 bases, and 9 bases lay in between. The CDR3 loop spans 14 amino acids. Combining the CDR3 with reference TRBV7-9 and TRBJ1-4 gives the whole variable domain DTGVSQNPRHKITKRGQNVTFRCDPISEHNRLYWYRQTLGQGPEFLTYFQNEAQLEKSRLLSDRFSAERPKGSFSTLEIQRTEQGDSAMYLCASSFSELNEKLFFGSGTQLSVL.